The rows below give T cell receptor beta chains drawn from one sample of a study of blood T cell repertoires in COVID-19. Some clones are missing from TCRdb's copy, which holds only in-frame ones; the method was immunoSEQ multiplex PCR. Among 250,000 to 300,000 clones listed, around 90% were seen once. The sample comprised peripheral blood. These receptors all come from a man aged 45-65 years with acute or convalescent COVID-19. The CDR3 runs from the conserved cysteine through the conserved F or W. A D gene is named only where the DNA matches it firmly. Some rows mark clone size as missing; the rest say once, few, many or name a class of expanded clone.

cdr3_nt cdr3_aa clone_size j_call v_call d_call
TGTGCCAGCAAACCCAGACTAACGAGCACAGATACGCAGTATTTT CASKPRLTSTDTQYF . TRBJ2-3 TRBV3-1/TRBV3-2 .
TGTGCCTGGAGCTCAGGGGGTAGCAATCAGCCCCAGCATTTT CAWSSGGSNQPQHF . TRBJ1-5 TRBV30 TRBD1
TGTGCCACCAGTGCAGGGACTGTTAATCAGCCCCAGCATTTT CATSAGTVNQPQHF once TRBJ1-5 TRBV24-1 .
TGTGCCATCACCGATAGGGACAGGGGGCCGGAGACCCAGTACTTC CAITDRDRGPETQYF . TRBJ2-5 TRBV10-3 TRBD1
TGTGCCACCCTGACAGGGGATTTAAGCACTGAAGCTTTCTTT CATLTGDLSTEAFF . TRBJ1-1 TRBV7-9 TRBD1
TGTGCCACCCGAAGTAACGGGGGCTACGAGCAGTACTTC CATRSNGGYEQYF . TRBJ2-7 TRBV2 .
TGCGCCAGCAGTCCCTCCGGGACTGCCTACGAGCAGTACTTC CASSPSGTAYEQYF . TRBJ2-7 TRBV5-1 .
TGTGCCACCTCAAGGTATGGGACAGGGACCTACGAGCAGTACTTC CATSRYGTGTYEQYF . TRBJ2-7 TRBV19 TRBD1
TGCGCCAGCAGTGAAGACAGGGGACCCTATGGCTACACCTTC CASSEDRGPYGYTF . TRBJ1-2 TRBV10-2 TRBD1
TGTGCCAGTAGTATTAGGGGGTTGGCTGAAGCTTTCTTT CASSIRGLAEAFF . TRBJ1-1 TRBV19 .
TGTGCCAGCAGTGACAGACAGGGCTGGGGCTACACCTTC CASSDRQGWGYTF . TRBJ1-2 TRBV6-4 TRBD1
TGTGCCAGCAGCTGGGCTAGCGGGGGGGCCGGGAACCACGAGCAGTACTTC CASSWASGGAGNHEQYF . TRBJ2-7 TRBV7-2 TRBD2
TGTGCCAGCTACAACTCCGGGACACCGAACACCGGGGAGCTGTTTTTT CASYNSGTPNTGELFF . TRBJ2-2 TRBV5-6 .
TGCGCCAGCAGCCACATAGCGGGGGGGCCTAAAGAGACCCAGTACTTC CASSHIAGGPKETQYF . TRBJ2-5 TRBV4-1 TRBD2
TGTGCCAGCAGCTTGGTTTACGGGGCCGGGGAGCTGTTTTTT CASSLVYGAGELFF . TRBJ2-2 TRBV5-5 .
TGTGCCAGCCGGCGGACAGCCTATGGCTACACCTTC CASRRTAYGYTF . TRBJ1-2 TRBV12-3/TRBV12-4 .
TGTGCCAGCAGCCAAGATCTGGTAAAGGGGGCACGGGGCGAGCAGTACTTC CASSQDLVKGARGEQYF few TRBJ2-7 TRBV14 TRBD1
TGTGCCAGCAGCTTAGCTCATCGGGACAGGGGGCTGGGGGAGACCCAGTACTTC CASSLAHRDRGLGETQYF . TRBJ2-5 TRBV7-9 TRBD1
TGCGCCAGCAGTGCCCAGGGAGAGACCCAGTACTTC CASSAQGETQYF . TRBJ2-5 TRBV10-1 .
TGTGCCAGCAGCCGGGCTGGGGCAGATGAAGCTTTCTTT CASSRAGADEAFF . TRBJ1-1 TRBV7-9 .
TGTGCCATCAGTGGAGGGATCAACGGCTACTATGGCTACACCTTC CAISGGINGYYGYTF once TRBJ1-2 TRBV10-3 .
TGTGCCAGCAGCTTGAAGGCTAGCGGGGAAAATGAGCAGTTCTTC CASSLKASGENEQFF . TRBJ2-1 TRBV5-6 TRBD2
TGTGCCAGCAGCAACAGGGTCTCCTATAATTCACCCCTCCACTTT CASSNRVSYNSPLHF . TRBJ1-6 TRBV2 .
TGCAGCGTATCCAGGGCCTACGAGCAGTACTTC CSVSRAYEQYF . TRBJ2-7 TRBV29-1 .
TGTGCCAGCAGCTCCCCACGGGGAAGCACTGAAGCTTTCTTT CASSSPRGSTEAFF . TRBJ1-1 TRBV7-9 .
TGTGCCAGCAGCGTAGCTCCTAGCGGGGGGTCCAACTCCTACGAGCAGTACTTC CASSVAPSGGSNSYEQYF . TRBJ2-7 TRBV9 TRBD2
TGTGCCAGTAGTATTGGGGCGGGGGGCACAGATACGCAGTATTTT CASSIGAGGTDTQYF . TRBJ2-3 TRBV19 TRBD2
TGCGCCAGCAGCATTGACAGAAATTCACCCCTCCACTTT CASSIDRNSPLHF . TRBJ1-6 TRBV5-1 .
TGTGCCAGCTCACCACGGGCCGGTGAGTACGAGCAGTACTTC CASSPRAGEYEQYF . TRBJ2-7 TRBV18 .
TGTGCCACCAGCAGAGTAGCGGGCCCCTACGAGCAGTACTTC CATSRVAGPYEQYF . TRBJ2-7 TRBV15 TRBD2
TGTGCCAGCTGTCAGGGGGCCCTCCATAGCAATCAGCCCCAGCATTTT CASCQGALHSNQPQHF . TRBJ1-5 TRBV19 TRBD1
TGCGCCAGCAAGGAAGTAGCGGGGGATCCCGCAGATACGCAGTATTTT CASKEVAGDPADTQYF . TRBJ2-3 TRBV5-1 TRBD2
TGCGCCAGCAGCTTGGATACAGGGGGAGAGATCACTGAAGCTTTCTTT CASSLDTGGEITEAFF . TRBJ1-1 TRBV5-1 TRBD1
TGTGCCAGCTCACCCATGGCAGGCCAAGAGACCCAGTACTTC CASSPMAGQETQYF . TRBJ2-5 TRBV18 .
TGCGCCAGCAGCCAAGGACAGGGGCAGTATGGCTACACCTTC CASSQGQGQYGYTF . TRBJ1-2 TRBV4-1 TRBD1
TGCGCCAGCAGCCCGGGGACTGAATCGAACACCGGGGAGCTGTTTTTT CASSPGTESNTGELFF . TRBJ2-2 TRBV5-1 .
TGTGCCAGCAAAACAGACCAGAACACTGAAGCTTTCTTT CASKTDQNTEAFF . TRBJ1-1 TRBV27 .
TGTGCCAGCATCCCCGATTCCGGGTCCCCATATGGCTACACCTTC CASIPDSGSPYGYTF . TRBJ1-2 TRBV6-5 .
TGTGCCAGCAGCTTAGGAGGGTTGGACCTTCTCGGAAACACCATATATTTT CASSLGGLDLLGNTIYF . TRBJ1-3 TRBV7-9 .
TGTGCCATCAGCAGCTCCTACAATGAGCAGTTCTTC CAISSSYNEQFF . TRBJ2-1 TRBV10-3 .
TGTGCCAGCAGCCCCGGGACAGGGAACGGCGAGCAGTACTTC CASSPGTGNGEQYF . TRBJ2-7 TRBV11-1 TRBD1
TGTGCTAGCAGCTTAACAGTCACTTCTCAAGAGACCCAGTACTTC CASSLTVTSQETQYF . TRBJ2-5 TRBV7-7 .
TGTGCCAGCAGTGTACGGACGCGGGTAAGGAGTACTGAAGCTTTCTTT CASSVRTRVRSTEAFF . TRBJ1-1 TRBV2 .
TGTGCCAGCAGCCTCAGTGGGGGGGCCGCCTACAATGAGCAGTTCTTC CASSLSGGAAYNEQFF . TRBJ2-1 TRBV7-8 .
TGTGCCACCAGTGACCCTAGCTTCTCCTACAATGAGCAGTTCTTC CATSDPSFSYNEQFF once TRBJ2-1 TRBV24-1 .
TGTGCCAGCAGCCCCCCGGGGGGCCTGGGTGAGCAGTTCTTC CASSPPGGLGEQFF . TRBJ2-1 TRBV21-1 .
TGTGCCAGTAGTATTCTAGGGTCTCAGACAGGCGTGCTCAATCAGCCCCAGCATTTT CASSILGSQTGVLNQPQHF . TRBJ1-5 TRBV19 .
TGTGCCAGCAGTGTCAGGCAGGTCTACAATGAGCAGTTCTTC CASSVRQVYNEQFF . TRBJ2-1 TRBV25-1 .
TGTGCCTGGAGCTCCTTCCAGGGTTATGGTGGCTACACCTTC CAWSSFQGYGGYTF . TRBJ1-2 TRBV30 .
TGTGCCAGCACCGGGGGGGGCGGCTTGATGAACACTGAAGCTTTCTTT CASTGGGGLMNTEAFF . TRBJ1-1 TRBV25-1 .
TGTGCCAGCAGTGCTAACGCGGGGGGGCGAAATTTGGAGCAGTACTTC CASSANAGGRNLEQYF . TRBJ2-7 TRBV6-1 TRBD2